These T cell receptor beta chains were read from a single sample in a study of early T cells in non-severe SARS-CoV-2 infection. TCRdb reprocessed the 5' RACE reads via MiXCR and lists one record per CDR3 protein. The top ten clones hold over 2.5% of a sample with some 30,000 distinct CDR3 sequences, about 5% of them seen once. Sequenced: whole blood. These receptors were taken from an adult who was a healthcare worker with PCR-confirmed SARS-CoV-2 infection or an uninfected control (not recorded which). The CDR3 runs from the conserved cysteine through the conserved F or W. A D gene is named only where the DNA matches it firmly. Clone size, where shown, is once, few, many, or a class for clones that have expanded.

abundance	j_gene	v_gene	d_gene	CDR3aa	CDR3nt
many	TRBJ2-2	TRBV12-5	TRBD1	CASGYGTANTGELFF	TGTGCTAGTGGTTATGGGACAGCGAACACCGGGGAGCTGTTTTTT
NA	TRBJ1-1	TRBV5-1	NA	CASSSWTPNTEAFF	TGCGCCAGCAGCTCCTGGACCCCGAACACTGAAGCTTTCTTT
many	TRBJ1-2	TRBV27	NA	CASSSPRWDGYTF	TGTGCCAGCAGTTCCCCGCGTTGGGATGGCTACACCTTC
many	TRBJ2-1	TRBV3-1	NA	CASSQEWRQFF	TGTGCCAGCAGCCAAGAGTGGCGGCAGTTCTTC
NA	TRBJ2-4	TRBV25-1	NA	CASSESDTSWSIQYF	TGTGCCAGCAGTGAATCCGATACTAGCTGGAGCATTCAGTACTTC
many	TRBJ1-5	TRBV4-1	NA	CASSQDSGSYSNQPQHF	TGCGCCAGCAGCCAAGATTCGGGCAGTTATAGCAATCAGCCCCAGCATTTT
many	TRBJ2-3	TRBV29-1	NA	CSVGLQRALGDTQYF	TGCAGCGTTGGCCTCCAGCGGGCCCTAGGAGATACGCAGTATTTT
NA	TRBJ1-4	TRBV3-1	NA	CASSLTGEKLFF	TGTGCCAGCAGCCTTACGGGGGAAAAACTGTTTTTT
few	TRBJ2-1	TRBV20-1	TRBD1	CSAIHRLRDRDFHEQFF	TGCAGTGCTATCCACCGTCTACGGGACAGGGATTTCCATGAGCAGTTCTTC
many	TRBJ2-5	TRBV4-2	NA	CASSQDWTNEETQYF	TGTGCCAGCAGCCAAGATTGGACAAATGAGGAGACCCAGTACTTC
many	TRBJ1-5	TRBV7-2	TRBD1	CASSNRGGNQPQHF	TGTGCCAGCAGCAACAGGGGGGGCAATCAGCCCCAGCATTTT
NA	TRBJ2-3	TRBV11-2	TRBD2	CASSPRTSFTSDTQYF	TGTGCCAGCAGCCCTCGGACTAGCTTTACATCAGATACGCAGTATTTT
many	TRBJ1-1	TRBV20-1	NA	CSARSPSGGATAEAFF	TGCAGTGCTAGAAGTCCGAGCGGAGGGGCGACGGCTGAAGCTTTCTTT
medium-sized	TRBJ2-1	TRBV10-2	TRBD2	CASSLAGGNNEQFF	TGCGCCAGCAGTTTAGCGGGAGGGAATAATGAGCAGTTCTTC
few	TRBJ2-3	TRBV10-3	NA	CAISGDLDTQYF	TGTGCCATCAGTGGCGACCTGGATACGCAGTATTTT
many	TRBJ2-7	TRBV18	NA	CASSPSSYEQYF	TGTGCCAGCTCACCAAGCTCCTACGAGCAGTACTTC
NA	TRBJ2-6	TRBV6-5	NA	CASSRGAGANVLTF	TGTGCCAGCAGCCGGGGTGCGGGGGCCAACGTCCTGACTTTC
few	TRBJ2-5	TRBV5-6	NA	CASSLGVQETQYF	TGTGCCAGCAGCTTGGGGGTACAAGAGACCCAGTACTTC
many	TRBJ1-4	TRBV19	NA	CASSKTINEKLFF	TGTGCCAGTAGTAAGACCATAAATGAAAAACTGTTTTTT
many	TRBJ2-1	TRBV5-4	TRBD1	CASSRRTGDGNEQFF	TGTGCCAGCAGCCGCCGGACAGGGGATGGGAATGAGCAGTTCTTC
NA	TRBJ2-1	TRBV9	TRBD2	CASSALAGEVVYNEQFF	TGTGCCAGCAGCGCCTTAGCGGGAGAAGTAGTCTACAATGAGCAGTTCTTC
few	TRBJ1-1	TRBV11-3	NA	CASSLDPQNTEAFF	TGTGCCAGCAGCTTAGATCCCCAGAACACTGAAGCTTTCTTT
many	TRBJ2-5	TRBV6-5	NA	CASTRGAATQETQYF	TGTGCCAGCACCCGGGGGGCCGCAACTCAAGAGACCCAGTACTTC
many	TRBJ1-4	TRBV7-9	TRBD1	CASSLLTGTGGEKLFF	TGTGCCAGCAGCCTACTCACCGGGACAGGGGGTGAAAAACTGTTTTTT
many	TRBJ1-2	TRBV28	TRBD1	CASSLLGGDDYGYTF	TGTGCCAGCAGTTTATTAGGGGGCGATGACTATGGCTACACCTTC
NA	TRBJ2-5	TRBV7-9	TRBD2	CASSLFGGEEETQYF	TGTGCCAGCAGCTTATTCGGGGGGGAAGAAGAGACCCAGTACTTC
NA	TRBJ1-3	TRBV5-1	NA	CASSLGVGGNTIYF	TGCGCCAGCAGCTTGGGGGTAGGTGGAAACACCATATATTTT
NA	TRBJ2-7	TRBV27	NA	CASSHFSQHRAEQYF	TGTGCCAGCAGCCACTTCTCCCAGCACAGGGCCGAGCAGTACTTC
many	TRBJ1-4	TRBV14	NA	CASSQPVPTPTNEKLFF	TGTGCCAGCAGCCAACCAGTCCCGACCCCGACTAATGAAAAACTGTTTTTT
many	TRBJ2-3	TRBV7-8	NA	CASSSTWAVADTQYF	TGTGCCAGCAGCTCCACATGGGCAGTGGCAGATACGCAGTATTTT
many	TRBJ2-1	TRBV2	NA	CASSRGTPAYNEQFF	TGTGCCAGCAGCCGGGGGACTCCGGCCTACAATGAGCAGTTCTTC
few	TRBJ1-2	TRBV24-1	NA	CATSRGDLTNYGYTF	TGTGCCACCAGCCGTGGGGATCTCACCAACTATGGCTACACCTTC
many	TRBJ2-5	TRBV24-1	NA	CATSDRRGQETQYF	TGTGCCACCAGTGATCGTCGGGGCCAAGAGACCCAGTACTTC
NA	TRBJ2-1	TRBV6-2/TRBV6-3	NA	CASSPTAREQFF	TGTGCCAGCAGTCCGACGGCCCGTGAGCAGTTCTTC
NA	TRBJ1-1	TRBV11-2	TRBD1	CASTLRTGNTEAFF	TGTGCCAGCACCCTAAGGACAGGGAACACTGAAGCTTTCTTT
few	TRBJ2-6	TRBV20-1	TRBD1	CRDRWRCAGANVLTF	TGCAGGGACAGGTGGAGATGCGCTGGGGCCAACGTCCTGACTTTC
NA	TRBJ1-1	TRBV7-9	NA	CATGNTEAFF	TGTGCCACGGGGAACACTGAAGCTTTCTTT
few	TRBJ1-1	TRBV5-1	NA	CASSGEGASTEAFF	TGCGCCAGCAGTGGGGAAGGGGCCAGCACTGAAGCTTTCTTT
many	TRBJ2-2	TRBV4-1	TRBD2	CASSQDRAGGPFTGELFF	TGCGCCAGCAGCCAAGATCGAGCGGGGGGACCATTCACCGGGGAGCTGTTTTTT
many	TRBJ1-2	TRBV11-2	NA	CASSLVGAHGYTF	TGTGCCAGCAGCTTAGTGGGGGCCCATGGCTACACCTTC
many	TRBJ1-2	TRBV20-1	NA	CSARIPPLGGGYTF	TGCAGTGCTAGGATCCCACCTCTCGGGGGTGGCTACACCTTC
NA	TRBJ2-7	TRBV7-9	NA	CASSFGVGYEQYF	TGTGCCAGCAGCTTCGGTGTAGGGTACGAGCAGTACTTC
medium-sized	TRBJ1-5	TRBV5-1	NA	CASSLATGNQPQHF	TGCGCCAGCAGCTTGGCAACCGGGAATCAGCCCCAGCATTTT
many	TRBJ2-7	TRBV7-9	NA	CASSLLDSAYSYEQYF	TGTGCCAGCAGCTTACTGGATAGCGCGTACTCCTACGAGCAGTACTTC
few	TRBJ2-7	TRBV10-3	TRBD2	CAISEQGLGSYEQYF	TGTGCCATCAGTGAGCAGGGACTAGGATCCTACGAGCAGTACTTC
many	TRBJ1-1	TRBV5-1	NA	CASSLVWGDTEAFF	TGCGCCAGCAGCTTGGTATGGGGGGACACTGAAGCTTTCTTT